This T cell receptor beta chain was found in a study of CXCR3-negative and CXCR3-positive naive CD8 T cells. The CDR3 has 13 residues. Through 5' RACE with UMI labels, the TRB cDNA libraries were prepared. After re-calling the 5' RACE reads, TCRdb lists one entry per CDR3 protein, DNA absent. The sample has tens of thousands of distinct CDR3 sequences. Sequenced sample: memory CD8+ T cells from blood. The receptor was isolated from a human donor in good health. Some clones in this sample may be carry-over from other donors' samples. This rearrangement joins TRBV12-3 or TRBV12-4 to TRBJ1-2; with no DNA, the TCRdb D assignment of TRBD1 cannot be verified. The chain's CDR3 is CASSAIVDRGYTF.